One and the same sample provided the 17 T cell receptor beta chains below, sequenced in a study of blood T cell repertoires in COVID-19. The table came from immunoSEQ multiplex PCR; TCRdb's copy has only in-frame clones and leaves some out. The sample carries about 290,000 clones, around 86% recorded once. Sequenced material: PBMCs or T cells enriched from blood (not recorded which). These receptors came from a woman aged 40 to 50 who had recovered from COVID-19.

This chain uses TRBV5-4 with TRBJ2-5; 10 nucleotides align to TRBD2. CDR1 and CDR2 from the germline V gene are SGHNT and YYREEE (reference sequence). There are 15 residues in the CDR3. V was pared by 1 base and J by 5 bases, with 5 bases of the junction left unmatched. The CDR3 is CASSLLTSGKETQYF. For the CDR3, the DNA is TGTGCCAGCAGCTTGCTTACTAGCGGGAAGGAGACCCAGTACTTC. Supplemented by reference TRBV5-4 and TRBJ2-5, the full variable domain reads ETGVTQSPTHLIKTRGQQVTLRCSSQSGHNTVSWYQQALGQGPQFIFQYYREEENGRGNFPPRFSGLQFPNYSSELNVNALELDDSALYLCASSLLTSGKETQYFGPGTRLLVL.

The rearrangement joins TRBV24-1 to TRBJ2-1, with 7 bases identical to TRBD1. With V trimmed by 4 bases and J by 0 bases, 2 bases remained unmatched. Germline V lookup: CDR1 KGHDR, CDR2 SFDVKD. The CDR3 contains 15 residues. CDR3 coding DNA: TGTGCCACCAGTGAGACAGGGACCTCCTACAATGAGCAGTTCTTC. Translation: CATSETGTSYNEQFF.

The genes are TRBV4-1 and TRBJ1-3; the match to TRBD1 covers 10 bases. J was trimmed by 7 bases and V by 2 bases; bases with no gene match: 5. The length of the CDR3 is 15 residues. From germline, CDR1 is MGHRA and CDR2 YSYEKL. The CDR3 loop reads CASSQILDRGNTIYF. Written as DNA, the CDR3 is TGCGCCAGCAGCCAAATTTTGGACAGGGGGAACACCATATATTTT.

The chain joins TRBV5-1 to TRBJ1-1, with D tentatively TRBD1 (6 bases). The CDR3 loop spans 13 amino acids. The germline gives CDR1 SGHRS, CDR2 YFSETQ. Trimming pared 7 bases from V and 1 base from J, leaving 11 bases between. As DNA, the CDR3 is TGCGCCAGCGGTGGACAGACGAACACTGAAGCTTTCTTT. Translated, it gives CASGGQTNTEAFF. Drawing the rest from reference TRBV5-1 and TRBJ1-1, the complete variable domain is KAGVTQTPRYLIKTRGQQVTLSCSPISGHRSVSWYQQTPGQGLQFLFEYFSETQRNKGNFPGRFSGRQFSNSRSEMNVSTLELGDSALYLCASGGQTNTEAFFGQGTRLTVV.

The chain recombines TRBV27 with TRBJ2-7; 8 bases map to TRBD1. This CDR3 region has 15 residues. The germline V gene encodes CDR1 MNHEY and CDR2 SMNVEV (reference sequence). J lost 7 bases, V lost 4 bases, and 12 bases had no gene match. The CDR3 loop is CASSSEQGGRREQYF. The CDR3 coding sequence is TGTGCCAGCAGTTCGGAACAGGGGGGCAGGCGTGAGCAGTACTTC.

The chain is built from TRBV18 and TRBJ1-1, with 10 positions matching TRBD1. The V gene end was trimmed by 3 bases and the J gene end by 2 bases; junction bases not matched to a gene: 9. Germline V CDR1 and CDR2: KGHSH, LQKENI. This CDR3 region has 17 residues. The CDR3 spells CASSPTRRQGANTEAFF. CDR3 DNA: TGTGCCAGCTCACCTACCAGACGACAGGGGGCCAACACTGAAGCTTTCTTT.

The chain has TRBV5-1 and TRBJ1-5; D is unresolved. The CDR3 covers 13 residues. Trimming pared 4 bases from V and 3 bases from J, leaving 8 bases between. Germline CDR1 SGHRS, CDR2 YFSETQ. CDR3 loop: CASSVGVNQPQHF. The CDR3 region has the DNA TGCGCCAGCAGCGTCGGGGTCAATCAGCCCCAGCATTTT.

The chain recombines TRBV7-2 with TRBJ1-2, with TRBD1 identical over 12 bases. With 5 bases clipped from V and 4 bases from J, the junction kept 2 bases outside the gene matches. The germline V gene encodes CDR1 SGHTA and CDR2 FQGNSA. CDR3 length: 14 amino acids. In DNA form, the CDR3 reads TGTGCCAGCAGCCGGGGACAGGGGGCCTATGGCTACACCTTC. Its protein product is CASSRGQGAYGYTF.

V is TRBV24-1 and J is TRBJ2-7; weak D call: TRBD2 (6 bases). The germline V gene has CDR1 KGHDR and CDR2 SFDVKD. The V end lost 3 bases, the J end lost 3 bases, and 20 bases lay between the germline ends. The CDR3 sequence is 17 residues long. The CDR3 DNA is TGTGCCACCAGTGATCCGTTACTAGGAGGGCGGGTCTACGAGCAGTACTTC. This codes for CATSDPLLGGRVYEQYF.

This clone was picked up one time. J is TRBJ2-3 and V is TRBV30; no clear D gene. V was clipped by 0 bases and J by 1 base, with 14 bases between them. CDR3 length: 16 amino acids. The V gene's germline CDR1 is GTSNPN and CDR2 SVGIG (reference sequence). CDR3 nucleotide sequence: TGTGCCTGGAGTGTATTCGCCCAGCAGGGCACAGATACGCAGTATTTT. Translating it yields CAWSVFAQQGTDTQYF.

DNA for the CDR3: TGTGCCAGTTCCGGCGGTGGGGGAGGCGAGCAGTACTTC. Translating it yields CASSGGGGGEQYF. The chain combines TRBV19 with TRBJ2-7, with a possible D match to TRBD2 (6 bases). Germline lookup yields CDR1 LNHDA and CDR2 SQIVND (reference sequence). Trimming stripped 8 bases from V and 6 bases from J, with 17 bases between. This CDR3 has 13 residues.

The CDR3 sequence is CASSDIGRGRFLGNTIYF. The CDR3 DNA is TGTGCCAGCAGTGATATCGGCAGGGGGCGCTTCCTGGGGAACACCATATATTTT. The chain links TRBV2 to TRBJ1-3, with 8 nucleotides matching TRBD1. V was pared by 3 bases and J by 7 bases, with 17 bases of the junction left unmatched. This CDR3 is 18 amino acids long. Germline CDR1 is SNHLY and CDR2 is FYNNEI.

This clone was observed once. The CDR3 coding sequence is TGTGCCATCAGTGAGCCCCCCCGACTAGCGGAATACGAGCAGTACTTC. Its translation: CAISEPPRLAEYEQYF. This chain uses TRBV10-3 with TRBJ2-7, with 9 nucleotides matching TRBD2. The CDR3 is 16 amino acids. CDR1 and CDR2 (germline): ENHRY, SYGVKD. The ends lost 2 bases at V and 4 bases at J; junction bases unmatched: 9.

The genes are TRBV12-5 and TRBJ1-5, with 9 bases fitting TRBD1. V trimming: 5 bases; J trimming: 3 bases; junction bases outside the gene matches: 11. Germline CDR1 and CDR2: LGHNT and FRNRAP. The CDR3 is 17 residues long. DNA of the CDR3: TGTGCTAGTGGTCCCCAATCGGGACAGGGAATCAATCAGCCCCAGCATTTT. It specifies CASGPQSGQGINQPQHF.

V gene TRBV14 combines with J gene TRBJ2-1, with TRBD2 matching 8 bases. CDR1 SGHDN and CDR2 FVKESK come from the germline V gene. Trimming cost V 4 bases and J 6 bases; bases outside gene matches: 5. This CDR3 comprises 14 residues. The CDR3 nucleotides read TGTGCCAGCAGCCCGGGACTAGTGGGCAATGAGCAGTTCTTC. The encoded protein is CASSPGLVGNEQFF.

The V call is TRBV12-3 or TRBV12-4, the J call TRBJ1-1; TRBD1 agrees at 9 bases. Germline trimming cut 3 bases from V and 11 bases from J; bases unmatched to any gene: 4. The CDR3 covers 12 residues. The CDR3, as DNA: TGTGCCAGCAGTTTTACCGGGACAGGGGCTTTCTTT. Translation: CASSFTGTGAFF.

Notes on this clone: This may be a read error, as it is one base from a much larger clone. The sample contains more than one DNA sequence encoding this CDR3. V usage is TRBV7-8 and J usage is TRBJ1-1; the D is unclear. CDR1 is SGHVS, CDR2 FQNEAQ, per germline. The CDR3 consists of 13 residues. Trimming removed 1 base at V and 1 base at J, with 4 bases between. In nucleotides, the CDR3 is TGTGCCAGCAGCTTAGATAGGAACACTGAAGCTTTCTTT. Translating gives CASSLDRNTEAFF.